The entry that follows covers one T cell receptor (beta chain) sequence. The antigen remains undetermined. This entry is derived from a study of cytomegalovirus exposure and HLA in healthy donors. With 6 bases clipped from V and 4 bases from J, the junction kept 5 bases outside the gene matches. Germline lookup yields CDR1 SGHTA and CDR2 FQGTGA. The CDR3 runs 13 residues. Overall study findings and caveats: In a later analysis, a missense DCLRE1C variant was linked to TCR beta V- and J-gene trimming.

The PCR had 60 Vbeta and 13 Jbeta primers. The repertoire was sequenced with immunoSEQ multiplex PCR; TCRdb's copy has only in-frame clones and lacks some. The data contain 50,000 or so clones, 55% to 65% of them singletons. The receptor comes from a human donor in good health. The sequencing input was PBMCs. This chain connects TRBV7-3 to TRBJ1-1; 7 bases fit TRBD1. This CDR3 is CASSLNRGTEAFF. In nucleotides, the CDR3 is TGTGCCAGCAGTCTTAACAGGGGCACTGAAGCTTTCTTT. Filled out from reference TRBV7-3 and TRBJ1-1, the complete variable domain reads GAGVSQTPSNKVTEKGKYVELRCDPISGHTALYWYRQSLGQGPEFLIYFQGTGAADDSGLPNDRFFAVRPEGSVSTLKIQRTERGDSAVYLCASSLNRGTEAFFGQGTRLTVV.